Detailed here is one TCR beta chain. Its antigen is still unknown. 5'RACE with constant-segment primers yielded barcoded, UMI-tagged TCR alpha and TCR beta cDNA libraries. MiXCR, applied by TCRdb to the 5' RACE reads, yields one record per CDR3 protein. The sample shows about 320,000 distinct CDR3 sequences, roughly an eighth of them seen only once. The V gene's germline CDR1 is MNHNS and CDR2 SASEGT. The CDR3 contains 15 residues. V dropped 6 bases and J dropped 0 bases, with 12 bases sitting between them. The data stem from a study of T-cell memory formation after mild COVID-19. The study's findings and limits: The main location of contracting CD4+ clones was CM and EM, and that of contracting CD8+ clones was EMRA.

This clonotype was sampled from a man between 18 and 35 years old who had mild COVID-19 (a few samples of this study predate the infection). Cell type and time point are not known. The V gene is TRBV6-1, the J gene TRBJ1-5; D ambiguous. The specimen sequenced was PBMCs or a T cell subset sorted from them (not recorded which). CDR3 loop: CASRTHQGSNQPQHF. As DNA, the CDR3 is TGTGCCAGCAGGACGCATCAAGGTAGCAATCAGCCCCAGCATTTT.